The 32 T cell receptor beta chains in this list originate from one sample, sequenced in a study of shared clonotypes between healthy human individuals. The protocol was immunoSEQ multiplex PCR, while the TCRdb copy is restricted to in-frame clones and leaves out a portion. The top ten clones hold 1.5% to 2% of a sample with some 660,000 clones, around 78% of them seen once. The sample was memory CD4+ T cells sorted from blood. Subset of the sample: CD45RA-negative fraction. The source is a woman aged 25 to 45 in good health.

The V gene is TRBV5-1, the J gene TRBJ1-1; 7 nucleotides line up with TRBD1. The germline V gene encodes CDR1 SGHRS and CDR2 YFSETQ. Trimming took 0 bases from V and 3 from J; bases not matched to a gene: 2. This CDR3 spans 14 amino acids. The CDR3 here is CASSLDRGDTEAFF. In DNA form, the CDR3 reads TGCGCCAGCAGCTTGGACAGGGGTGACACTGAAGCTTTCTTT.

The chain carries TRBV2 and TRBJ1-2; 9 bases map to TRBD1. The junction had 13 bases not matched to a gene; V was cut back by 6 bases and J by 8 bases. There are 15 residues in the CDR3. Germline V lookup: CDR1 SNHLY, CDR2 FYNNEI. CDR3: CASRLTGGDPLGYTF. The CDR3 DNA reads TGTGCCAGCAGGTTAACAGGGGGCGATCCCTTAGGCTACACCTTC.

The rearrangement uses TRBV2 and TRBJ2-2; 7 bases fit TRBD1. The CDR3 contains 12 residues. Trimming took 5 bases from V and 6 from J; bases not matched to a gene: 0. Germline V gene data show CDR1 as SNHLY and CDR2 as FYNNEI. CDR3 sequence: CASSQGAGELFF. The CDR3 region has the DNA TGTGCCAGCAGTCAGGGGGCCGGGGAGCTGTTTTTT.

The rearrangement joins TRBV4-2 to TRBJ2-3, with a possible D match to TRBD1 (5 bases). This CDR3 is 14 amino acids long. CDR1 and CDR2 (germline): LGHNA, YNFKEQ. V gave up 1 base and J gave up 2 bases, with 7 bases separating them. The CDR3 nucleotides read TGTGCCAGCAGCCAAGTGGACACCACAGATACGCAGTATTTT. Protein product: CASSQVDTTDTQYF.

A remark on this clone: Other DNA sequences from this sample encode an identical CDR3 as well. The rearrangement uses TRBV9 and TRBJ1-3; tentative D call: TRBD1 (6 bases). The CDR3 extends over 15 amino acids. CDR1 is SGDLS and CDR2 is YYNGEE in the germline V gene. The ends were cut back, 0 bases at V and 0 bases at J, with 7 bases in the middle. This CDR3 reads CASSVGGGSGNTIYF. CDR3 coding DNA: TGTGCCAGCAGCGTAGGAGGGGGCTCTGGAAACACCATATATTTT.

V and J are TRBV11-2 and TRBJ1-1, with 7 bases matching TRBD1. The CDR3 spans 15 residues. CDR1 and CDR2 (germline): SGHAT, FQNNGV. Losses at the gene ends were 3 bases for V and 1 base for J; bases not matched to a gene: 5. The CDR3 DNA follows: TGTGCCAGCAGCTTGGGACAGACCGGGAACACTGAAGCTTTCTTT. Translating gives CASSLGQTGNTEAFF.

The genes are TRBV19 and TRBJ2-1, with 9 bases aligning to TRBD2. The CDR3 totals 17 residues. Germline V gene lookup returns CDR1 LNHDA and CDR2 SQIVND (reference sequence). Unmatched junction bases numbered 15, after V lost 4 bases and J lost 8 bases. The CDR3 nucleotides read TGTGCCAGTAGTAAAGCAATGGGGAGCGGGAGGCAGGATGAGCAGTTCTTC. Its translation: CASSKAMGSGRQDEQFF.

This clone came up once. The chain employs TRBV7-9 and TRBJ2-1; 11 bases match TRBD2. CDR3 size: 15 residues. V trimming: 4 bases; J trimming: 9 bases; junction bases outside the gene matches: 8. Germline CDR1 and CDR2: SEHNR and FQNEAQ (reference sequence). In DNA form, the CDR3 reads TGTGCCAGCAGCTCTCCCGGAACTAGCGGGAGTGAGCAGTTCTTC. As protein: CASSSPGTSGSEQFF.

The genes are TRBV5-4 and TRBJ2-7, with 8 bases matching TRBD1. Per the germline V gene, CDR1 is SGHNT and CDR2 is YYREEE (reference sequence). The CDR3 has 16 amino acids. Losses at the gene ends were 0 bases for V and 4 bases for J; bases not matched to a gene: 9. CDR3 amino acids: CASSLGGQGILYEQYF. In DNA form, the CDR3 reads TGTGCCAGCAGCTTGGGCGGACAGGGCATTCTGTACGAGCAGTACTTC.

This sequence joins TRBV6-1 and TRBJ2-5; TRBD1 or TRBD2 may be the D gene (5 bases each). The CDR3 contains 15 residues. The germline gives CDR1 MNHNS, CDR2 SASEGT. V lost 4 bases and J 5 bases, leaving 17 bases between the germline ends. The CDR3 DNA reads TGTGCCAGCAGTGGATCCGGGACCCAGACGGAGACCCAGTACTTC. The encoded protein is CASSGSGTQTETQYF.

A few counts support this clone. CDR3 DNA: TGTGCCAGCAGACGTAGCGGAACCTACAATGAGCAGTTCTTC. Amino acids: CASRRSGTYNEQFF. This chain connects TRBV7-9 to TRBJ2-1; the D gene is possibly TRBD2 (6 bases). The V end was cut by 6 bases, the J end by 2 bases, with 11 bases between. This CDR3 has 14 residues. The germline gives CDR1 SEHNR, CDR2 FQNEAQ (reference sequence).

This clone was seen once. CDR3 bases: TGTGCCAGCAGTCGGACGGGAGGCCGGAACGAGCAGTACTTC. As protein: CASSRTGGRNEQYF. The chain joins TRBV6-5 to TRBJ2-7, with 7 bases identical to TRBD2. The germline CDR1 and CDR2 sequences are MNHEY and SVGAGI. This CDR3 is built from 14 residues. V lost 5 bases to trimming and J lost 5 bases; unmatched junction nucleotides: 9.

The V gene is TRBV10-3, the J gene TRBJ1-2; weak D call: TRBD1 (6 bases). The CDR3 length is 12 residues. Trimming stripped 6 bases from V and 4 bases from J, with 9 bases between. Germline V gene lookup returns CDR1 ENHRY and CDR2 SYGVKD. As DNA, the CDR3 is TGTGCCATCAGGGACAGTCCCTATGGCTACACCTTC. Amino acid sequence: CAIRDSPYGYTF.

V is TRBV28 and J is TRBJ1-3; D is ambiguous. This CDR3 is built from 17 residues. The germline V gene encodes CDR1 MDHEN and CDR2 SYDVKM. Trimming stripped 4 bases from V and 5 bases from J, with 21 bases between. The CDR3 bases are TGTGCCAGCAGTTATATACTCGCGTGGGGAAATAGAAACACCATATATTTT. This sequence encodes CASSYILAWGNRNTIYF.

In its sample, this clone was seen a few times. This chain uses TRBV7-9 with TRBJ2-5, with 11 bases aligning to TRBD1. CDR1 SEHNR and CDR2 FQNEAQ come from the germline V gene (reference sequence). Germline trimming cut 8 bases from V and 7 bases from J; bases unmatched to any gene: 9. The CDR3 is made up of 14 amino acids. The DNA for the CDR3 is TGTGCCAGCCGGGACAGGGGGAATTACGGGACCCAGTACTTC. It codes for CASRDRGNYGTQYF.

V usage is TRBV29-1 and J usage is TRBJ2-3; 12 positions match TRBD1. Unmatched junction bases numbered 8, after V lost 3 bases and J lost 4 bases. The CDR3 contains 16 residues. CDR1 is SQVTM and CDR2 is ANQGSEA in the germline V gene. The CDR3 loop is CSVEGGQGAIPDTQYF. The CDR3 nucleotides are TGCAGCGTTGAGGGGGGACAGGGGGCAATTCCAGATACGCAGTATTTT.

The CDR3 nucleotides read TGTGCCAGTAAAGAAACAGGGGGCCGCACAGATACGCAGTATTTT. It specifies CASKETGGRTDTQYF. V gene TRBV19 combines with J gene TRBJ2-3; 9 bases map to TRBD1. Germline values: CDR1 LNHDA, CDR2 SQIVND (reference sequence). The junction had 6 bases not matched to a gene; V was cut back by 7 bases and J by 1 base. The CDR3 extends over 15 amino acids.

This clone was recorded a few times. Different DNA sequences within this sample yield the same CDR3. This sequence joins TRBV5-1 and TRBJ2-2; 7 positions match TRBD2. Trimming took 4 bases from V and 5 from J; bases not matched to a gene: 8. Germline loops: CDR1 SGHRS, CDR2 YFSETQ. The CDR3 is made up of 15 amino acids. CDR3 nucleotide sequence: TGCGCCAGCAGCCCCGGGACTAAGGGAACCGGGGAGCTGTTTTTT. It encodes CASSPGTKGTGELFF.

This clone has only a few counts. The V and J genes are TRBV27 and TRBJ1-1, with D perhaps matching TRBD1 (6 bases). Germline loops: CDR1 MNHEY, CDR2 SMNVEV (reference sequence). The CDR3 spans 16 residues. The V and J ends lost 0 bases and 1 base respectively, with 12 bases between them. The CDR3 reads CASSLSMTGRNTEAFF. The CDR3 DNA reads TGTGCCAGCAGTTTATCGATGACAGGCCGGAACACTGAAGCTTTCTTT.

V gene TRBV29-1 combines with J gene TRBJ1-1; D gene uncertain. The CDR3 totals 13 residues. Germline CDR1 reads SQVTM; CDR2 reads ANQGSEA. Here the CDR3 reads CRERAQVNTEAFF. CDR3 sequence (DNA): TGCAGGGAGCGGGCTCAGGTGAACACTGAAGCTTTCTTT.

Worth noting for this clone: In the same sample, other DNA sequences code for this CDR3. The chain uses TRBV28 and TRBJ1-2, with 7 bases matching TRBD1. The CDR3 extends over 13 amino acids. Germline V gives CDR1 MDHEN, CDR2 SYDVKM. Trimming removed 6 bases from V and 4 bases from J; junction bases left unmatched: 5. The CDR3 is CASSRQGRYGYTF. In DNA form, the CDR3 reads TGTGCCAGCAGCAGACAGGGTCGCTATGGCTACACCTTC.

V usage is TRBV6-6 and J usage is TRBJ2-1; 11 bases match TRBD1. This CDR3 region has 12 residues. With V trimmed by 8 bases and J by 6 bases, 0 bases remained unmatched. CDR1 and CDR2 (germline): MNHNY, SVGAGI (reference sequence). The CDR3 region is CASGTGGNEQFF. Written as DNA, the CDR3 is TGTGCCAGCGGGACAGGGGGCAATGAGCAGTTCTTC.

V and J are TRBV2 and TRBJ1-3; 7 nucleotides line up with TRBD1. Germline assignment: CDR1 SNHLY and CDR2 FYNNEI. The CDR3 has 14 amino acids. The V and J ends lost 6 bases and 4 bases, in that order; junction bases with no gene match: 6. The CDR3 sequence: CASRAGTAGNTIYF. The CDR3 region has the DNA TGTGCCAGCAGAGCCGGGACAGCGGGAAACACCATATATTTT. Together with reference TRBV2 and TRBJ1-3, the CDR3 gives the full variable domain: EPEVTQTPSHQVTQMGQEVILRCVPISNHLYFYWYRQILGQKVEFLVSFYNNEISEKSEIFDDQFSVERPDGSNFTLKIRSTKLEDSAMYFCASRAGTAGNTIYFGEGSWLTVV.

This clone has ten or more counts. Other DNA sequences in the sample encode the same CDR3. The chain links TRBV5-1 to TRBJ2-1, with 9 bases matching TRBD1. The CDR3 is made up of 15 amino acids. With V trimmed by 0 bases and J by 5 bases, 3 bases remained unmatched. Germline V gene data show CDR1 as SGHRS and CDR2 as YFSETQ. In DNA, the CDR3 is TGCGCCAGCAGCTTGGGGGACAGGGACAACAATGAGCAGTTCTTC. Its translation: CASSLGDRDNNEQFF.

This clone came up once. This chain joins TRBV4-1 and TRBJ2-1, with D possibly TRBD2 on 6 matching bases. V lost 0 bases to trimming and J lost 1 base, with 7 bases between them. Germline lookup yields CDR1 MGHRA and CDR2 YSYEKL. The CDR3 runs 15 residues. As DNA, the CDR3 is TGCGCCAGCAGCCAAGAAGGAGGGTCCTACAATGAGCAGTTCTTC. Translating it yields CASSQEGGSYNEQFF.

The CDR3 protein is CASSPGTGEYNEQFF. The CDR3 nucleotides are TGTGCCAGCTCACCAGGCACAGGGGAATACAATGAGCAGTTCTTC. This sequence joins TRBV18 and TRBJ2-1; 7 positions agree with TRBD1. V lost 2 bases, J lost 4 bases, and 5 bases stayed unmatched. The CDR3 totals 15 residues. Germline lookup yields CDR1 KGHSH and CDR2 LQKENI.

The rearrangement links TRBV2 to TRBJ1-5, with unresolved D. This CDR3 contains 13 residues. Between the trimmed V and J ends, which lost 8 bases and 6 bases, there was a span of 14 bases. Looked up from germline, CDR1 is SNHLY and CDR2 is FYNNEI. CDR3 nucleotide sequence: TGTGCCAGCTCGGGAGGGATGGGTCAGCCCCAGCATTTT. Protein: CASSGGMGQPQHF.

The chain recombines TRBV5-1 with TRBJ1-2; TRBD1 might be the D (5 bases). V was pared by 5 bases and J by 4 bases, with 12 bases between. The CDR3 is made up of 13 amino acids. CDR1 SGHRS and CDR2 YFSETQ come from the germline V gene. CDR3 amino acids: CASRPGRSYGYTF. Here the CDR3 DNA reads TGCGCCAGCAGACCGGGACGGAGCTATGGCTACACCTTC.

The chain recombines TRBV2 with TRBJ2-3, with 10 bases fitting TRBD2. Germline CDR1 and CDR2: SNHLY and FYNNEI. This CDR3 contains 15 residues. V dropped 5 bases and J dropped 6; count of bases not matched to a gene: 8. CDR3: CASSPRTSGGDTQYF. The CDR3 region has the DNA TGTGCCAGCAGTCCCCGGACTAGCGGTGGGGATACGCAGTATTTT. The variable domain in full, completed from reference TRBV2 and TRBJ2-3, reads EPEVTQTPSHQVTQMGQEVILRCVPISNHLYFYWYRQILGQKVEFLVSFYNNEISEKSEIFDDQFSVERPDGSNFTLKIRSTKLEDSAMYFCASSPRTSGGDTQYFGPGTRLTVL.

The rearrangement joins TRBV5-1 to TRBJ1-3; a weak D match, TRBD1 (5 bases). Trimming left V 2 bases short and J 0 bases short, with 9 bases between. Per germline, CDR1 SGHRS and CDR2 YFSETQ. The CDR3 runs to 15 residues. For the CDR3, the DNA is TGCGCCAGCAGCTTTGACAGCGGCTCTGGAAACACCATATATTTT. The encoded protein is CASSFDSGSGNTIYF.

The chain is built from TRBV11-2 and TRBJ2-1; TRBD2 matches 10 bases. This CDR3 spans 17 amino acids. V shed 6 bases and J 5 bases; nucleotides not matched to a gene: 13. Germline V gene lookup returns CDR1 SGHAT and CDR2 FQNNGV. The CDR3, as DNA: TGTGCCAGCAGACGCCTTCCGAGACTAGCGGGTAACAATGAGCAGTTCTTC. Encoded protein: CASRRLPRLAGNNEQFF. The whole variable domain, filled in from reference TRBV11-2 and TRBJ2-1, reads EAGVAQSPRYKIIEKRQSVAFWCNPISGHATLYWYQQILGQGPKLLIQFQNNGVVDDSQLPKDRFSAERLKGVDSTLKIQPAKLEDSAVYLCASRRLPRLAGNNEQFFGPGTRLTVL.

Turning to this clone: Additional DNA sequences in this sample encode the identical CDR3. This chain joins TRBV6-5 and TRBJ1-4; D remains ambiguous. Germline values: CDR1 MNHEY, CDR2 SVGAGI. Trimming removed 5 bases at V and 8 bases at J, with 15 bases between. The CDR3 has 14 residues. The CDR3 is CASSPRGVGEKLFF. DNA for the CDR3: TGTGCCAGCAGTCCCCGTGGGGTCGGGGAAAAACTGTTTTTT.